This TCR beta chain was documented in a study of blood T cell repertoires in COVID-19. For the study at large: COVID-19 samples collected from the United States, Italy and Spain covered acute and convalescent phases. Nucleic acid was either cDNA or gDNA, and it came from T cells, B-cell-depleted T cells, or PBMCs.

In the original workflow: Amplification with reference gene primers provided the estimates of nucleated cell counts. TCRdb's copy holds only in-frame clones and misses some; the assay was immunoSEQ multiplex PCR. V, J and clone size derive from that table, while D and trimming were established from the DNA sequence. The repertoire holds under 300,000 clones, with approximately 83% as singletons. Germline CDR1 and CDR2: ENHRY and SYGVKD. This CDR3 is 13 amino acids long. Trimming took 7 bases from V and 6 from J; bases not matched to a gene: 4. This TCR came from a woman between 70 and 85 years old with acute or convalescent COVID-19. Sample: peripheral blood. The rearrangement uses TRBV10-3 and TRBJ2-3, with 10 positions matching TRBD2. The chain's CDR3 is CAINSGGADTQYF. DNA for the CDR3: TGTGCCATCAACAGCGGGGGGGCCGATACGCAGTATTTT.